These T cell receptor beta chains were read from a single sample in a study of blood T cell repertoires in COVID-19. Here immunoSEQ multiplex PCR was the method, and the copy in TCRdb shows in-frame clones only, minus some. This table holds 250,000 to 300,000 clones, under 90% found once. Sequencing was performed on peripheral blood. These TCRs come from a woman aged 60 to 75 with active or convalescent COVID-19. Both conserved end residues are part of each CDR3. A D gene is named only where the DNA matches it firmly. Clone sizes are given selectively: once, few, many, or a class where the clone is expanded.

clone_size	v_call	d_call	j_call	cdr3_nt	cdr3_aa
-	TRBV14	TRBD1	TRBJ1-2	TGTGCCAGCAGTGCTAGACAGGGCGTCCCCTATGGCTACACCTTC	CASSARQGVPYGYTF
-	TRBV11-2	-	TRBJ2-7	TGTGCCAGCAGCCCAACAGGGCGCGAGCAGTACTTC	CASSPTGREQYF
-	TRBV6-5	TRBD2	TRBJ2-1	TGTGCCAGCTTTGCGGGGGGGATATCCTACAATGAGCAGTTCTTC	CASFAGGISYNEQFF
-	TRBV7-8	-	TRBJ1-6	TGTGCCAGCAGCTTAGGGGTCGGCGGGAATTCACCCCTCCACTTT	CASSLGVGGNSPLHF
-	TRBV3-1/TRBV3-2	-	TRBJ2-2	TGTGCCAGCCTTGGACTGTACACCGGGGAGCTGTTTTTT	CASLGLYTGELFF
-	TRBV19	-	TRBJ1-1	TGTGCCAGTACAAGGGACTTGGAAGCCACTTTGAACACTGAAGCTTTCTTT	CASTRDLEATLNTEAFF
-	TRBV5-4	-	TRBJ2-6	TGTGCCAGCAGCTTGAATTGGGGCGGAAACTCTGGGGCCAACGTCCTGACTTTC	CASSLNWGGNSGANVLTF
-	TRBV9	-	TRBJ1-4	TGTGCCAGCAGCCCCAGGGCGGAGGAAAAACTGTTTTTT	CASSPRAEEKLFF
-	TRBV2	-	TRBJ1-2	TGTGCCAGCAGTGAAGGGACAGCTTATGGCTACACCTTC	CASSEGTAYGYTF
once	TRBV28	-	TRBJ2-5	TGTGCCAGCAGTACCGACAGGGAGGAGCAAGAGACCCAGTACTTC	CASSTDREEQETQYF
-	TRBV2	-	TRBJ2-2	TGTGCCAGCCTGGGGGGGGCAATCACCGGGGAGCTGTTTTTT	CASLGGAITGELFF
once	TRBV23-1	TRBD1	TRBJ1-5	TGCGCCAGCAGTCCCTCGAAGTTCTCACAGGGGGCCGTTAATCAGCCCCAGCATTTT	CASSPSKFSQGAVNQPQHF
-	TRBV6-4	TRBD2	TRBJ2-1	TGTGCCAGCAGTGGAACCGGGGGGACCTACAATGAGCAGTTCTTC	CASSGTGGTYNEQFF
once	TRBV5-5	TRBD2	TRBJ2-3	TGTGCCAGCAGCTTGGCCCCGGGGGGGAGCACAGATACGCAGTATTTT	CASSLAPGGSTDTQYF
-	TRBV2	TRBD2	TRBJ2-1	TGTGCCTCCTTGACTATGCTAGCGGGGGCCTACAATGAGCAGTTCTTC	CASLTMLAGAYNEQFF
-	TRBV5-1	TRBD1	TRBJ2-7	TGCGCCAGCAGCTCGAGGGGGCCGGCCTACGAGCAGTACTTC	CASSSRGPAYEQYF
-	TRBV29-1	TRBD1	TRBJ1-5	TGCAGCGTTGTGACCGGGACAGGGGGCAATCAGCCCCAGCATTTT	CSVVTGTGGNQPQHF
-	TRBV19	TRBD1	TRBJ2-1	TGTGCCAGTAGTCGACAGGACAGGACTCACAATGAGCAGTTCTTC	CASSRQDRTHNEQFF
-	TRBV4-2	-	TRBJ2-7	TGTGCCAGCAGCCTCCCAACCCCAGACTACGAGCAGTACTTC	CASSLPTPDYEQYF
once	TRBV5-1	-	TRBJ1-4	TGCGCCAGCAGCCCTAACAGAGCCCACGAAAAACTGTTTTTT	CASSPNRAHEKLFF
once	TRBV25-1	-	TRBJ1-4	TGTGCCAGCAGTCAGGGATCGGGTGAAAAACTGTTTTTT	CASSQGSGEKLFF
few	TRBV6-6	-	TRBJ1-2	TGTGCCAGCAGTTACTTCTATAACTATGGCTACACCTTC	CASSYFYNYGYTF
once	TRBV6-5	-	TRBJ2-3	TGTGCCAGCAGTTACCGGGGGGCCTGGGGAGGTACGCAGTATTTT	CASSYRGAWGGTQYF
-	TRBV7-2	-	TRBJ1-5	TGTGCCAGCAGTCGTGTAGGGGTGTACGGTCGGTATCAGCCCCAGCATTTT	CASSRVGVYGRYQPQHF
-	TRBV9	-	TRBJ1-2	TGTGCCAGCAGCGAGGGGGGGCTTAACTATGGCTACACCTTC	CASSEGGLNYGYTF
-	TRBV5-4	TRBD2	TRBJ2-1	TGTGCCAGCAGCCGCAGAGCGGGGGGGCAGGGCAATGAGCAGTTCTTC	CASSRRAGGQGNEQFF
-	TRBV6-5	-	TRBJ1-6	TGTGCCAGCAGACAGGGACGATTTGGGTCACCCCTCCACTTT	CASRQGRFGSPLHF
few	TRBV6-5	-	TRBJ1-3	TGTGCCAGCAGTTACAACGGGAGGGGAAACACCATATATTTT	CASSYNGRGNTIYF
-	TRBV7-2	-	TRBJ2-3	TGTGCCAGCAGCTTACACAACACAGATACGCAGTATTTT	CASSLHNTDTQYF
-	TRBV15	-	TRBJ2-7	TGTGCCACCCGAGACGAGGGTACCCACGAGCAGTACTTC	CATRDEGTHEQYF
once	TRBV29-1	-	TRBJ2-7	TGCAGCGCACGAGAGAGCTCCTACGAGCAGTACTTC	CSARESSYEQYF
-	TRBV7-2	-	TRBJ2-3	TGTGCCAGCAGCTTATTTAGCGGAAGCACAGATACGCAGTATTTT	CASSLFSGSTDTQYF
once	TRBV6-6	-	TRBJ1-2	TGTGCCAGCAGTTACTCACGGACAGCCTATGGCTACACCTTC	CASSYSRTAYGYTF
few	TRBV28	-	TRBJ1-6	TGTGCCAGCAGTTTTATAAGCATCAATTCACCCCTCCACTTT	CASSFISINSPLHF
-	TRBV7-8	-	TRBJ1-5	TGTGCCAGCAGCTTAGCGCGGGCCGGGAGCCAGCCCCAGCATTTT	CASSLARAGSQPQHF
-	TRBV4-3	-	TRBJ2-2	TGCGCCAGCAGCCCTGACCCAACAGGGATCACCGGGGAGCTGTTTTTT	CASSPDPTGITGELFF
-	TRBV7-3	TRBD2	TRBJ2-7	TGTGCCAGCAGCTTAACCGGGGGGGACTACGAGCAGTACTTC	CASSLTGGDYEQYF
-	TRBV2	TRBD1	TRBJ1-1	TGTGCCAGCAGCGCCCTTACACAGGGGGCGGGGGCTGAAGCTTTCTTT	CASSALTQGAGAEAFF
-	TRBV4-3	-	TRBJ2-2	TGCGCCAGCAGCCAAGATATGGGGCTGAACACCGGGGAGCTGTTTTTT	CASSQDMGLNTGELFF
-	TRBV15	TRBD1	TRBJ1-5	TGTGCCACCAGTAACAGGGGGGATAGCAATCAGCCCCAGCATTTT	CATSNRGDSNQPQHF
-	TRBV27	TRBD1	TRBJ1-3	TGTGCCAGCAGTTTATCCGGGACAGGGTCCCCTGGAAACACCATATATTTT	CASSLSGTGSPGNTIYF
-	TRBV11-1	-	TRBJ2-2	TGTGCCAGCAGCCGCGGGTCGGCCACGGCCGGGGAGCTGTTTTTT	CASSRGSATAGELFF
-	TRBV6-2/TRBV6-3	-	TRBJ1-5	TGTGCCAGCAGTATGGACAGTAGCAATCAGCCCCAGCATTTT	CASSMDSSNQPQHF
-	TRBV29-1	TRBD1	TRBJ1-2	TGCAGCGTTGAAAGGGGAACAGGGGGGGTGTATGGCTACACCTTC	CSVERGTGGVYGYTF
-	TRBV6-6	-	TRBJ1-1	TGTGCCAGCAGCCTCAGGGGGAACACTGAAGCTTTCTTT	CASSLRGNTEAFF
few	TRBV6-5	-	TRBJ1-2	TGTGCCAGCAGTTACTCGGAGGACAGAATCTATGGCTACACCTTC	CASSYSEDRIYGYTF
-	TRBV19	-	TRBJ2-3	TGTGCCAGTAGTATAGGGGCAGGGGAAGGCACAGATACGCAGTATTTT	CASSIGAGEGTDTQYF
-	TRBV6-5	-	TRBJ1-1	TGTGCCACCTATCTGGGCCTTGGAGGGACTGAAGCTTTCTTT	CATYLGLGGTEAFF
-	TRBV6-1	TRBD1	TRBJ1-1	TGTGCCAGCAGGCTACAGGGGAGGAACACTGAAGCTTTCTTT	CASRLQGRNTEAFF
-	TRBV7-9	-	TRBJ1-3	TGTGCCAGCAGCCTTACTCTCTCTGGAAACACCATATATTTT	CASSLTLSGNTIYF
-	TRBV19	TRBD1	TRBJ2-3	TGTGCCAGTAGTATATCCCAGGGGGCCGATACGCAGTATTTT	CASSISQGADTQYF
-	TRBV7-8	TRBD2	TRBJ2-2	TGTGCCAGCAGCTTAAATGGCGGGGGGGCGATCACCGGGGAGCTGTTTTTT	CASSLNGGGAITGELFF
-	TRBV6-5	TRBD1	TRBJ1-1	TGTGCCAGCCCGGACAGGGGTAACATGAACACTGAAGCTTTCTTT	CASPDRGNMNTEAFF
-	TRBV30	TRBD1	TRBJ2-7	TGTGCCTGGAGATTCGACACAGGGGCCGAGCAGTACTTC	CAWRFDTGAEQYF
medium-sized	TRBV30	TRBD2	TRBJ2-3	TGTGCCTGGAGTGGGCTAGCGGGGGGGCGAAACACAGATACGCAGTATTTT	CAWSGLAGGRNTDTQYF